Listed here are 8 T cell receptor beta chains from one sample, sequenced in a study of blood T cell repertoires in COVID-19. The data were produced by immunoSEQ multiplex PCR, yet TCRdb's version contains in-frame clones alone and is incomplete. In the table there are 200,000 to 250,000 clones, 70% to 90% of which are singletons. Sequenced input: peripheral blood. Source of these receptors: a man in his 60s with acute or convalescent COVID-19.

This clone was counted a single time. The J gene is TRBJ1-3, the V gene TRBV4-3, with D possibly matching TRBD1 (6 bases). Germline V gene data show CDR1 as LGHNA and CDR2 as YSLEER. The CDR3 runs 15 residues. The V end lost 0 bases, the J end lost 1 base, and 7 bases lay between the germline ends. This chain's CDR3 is CASSQDGTSGNTIYF. The CDR3, as DNA: TGCGCCAGCAGCCAAGATGGGACATCTGGAAACACCATATATTTT.

The rearrangement links TRBV3-1 (or the pseudogene TRBV3-2) to TRBJ2-2; 7 bases align to TRBD1. The V gene end was trimmed by 3 bases and the J gene end by 0 bases; junction bases not matched to a gene: 1. This CDR3 is built from 15 residues. The germline V gene has CDR1 LGHDT and CDR2 YNNKEL (reference sequence). The CDR3, as DNA: TGTGCCAGCAGCCAGGGGACAGCGAACACCGGGGAGCTGTTTTTT. Translated, it gives CASSQGTANTGELFF.

The chain recombines TRBV11-3 with TRBJ2-1, with 7 bases identical to TRBD2. CDR1 and CDR2 from the germline V gene are SGHNT and YENEEA. The CDR3 spans 16 residues. Germline trimming cut 2 bases from V and 0 bases from J; bases unmatched to any gene: 4. The CDR3 bases are TGTGCCAGCAGCTTATCCGGCGGGAGCTCCTACAATGAGCAGTTCTTC. Translated, it gives CASSLSGGSSYNEQFF.

This clone is a singleton in its sample. V is TRBV6-2 or TRBV6-3 and J is TRBJ1-3; D gene uncertain. Trimming left V 2 bases short and J 0 bases short, with 5 bases between. This CDR3 is 14 amino acids long. Per germline, CDR1 MNHEY and CDR2 SVGEGT. The CDR3 here is CASSYLVSGNTIYF. As DNA, the CDR3 is TGTGCCAGCAGTTACCTCGTCTCTGGAAACACCATATATTTT.

The chain joins TRBV11-3 to TRBJ2-4; 7 bases align to TRBD1. The trim removed 2 bases at V and 8 bases at J, leaving 3 bases unmatched. This CDR3 is 13 amino acids long. Per the germline V gene, CDR1 is SGHNT and CDR2 is YENEEA. The DNA for the CDR3 is TGTGCCAGCAGCTTAAAACAGGGGTACATTCAGTACTTC. Translating gives CASSLKQGYIQYF.

The chain joins TRBV29-1 to TRBJ2-5; TRBD1 matches at 8 bases. Losses at the gene ends were 7 bases for V and 3 bases for J; bases not matched to a gene: 7. This CDR3 is built from 13 residues. Germline V gives CDR1 SQVTM, CDR2 ANQGSEA. CDR3 amino acids: CSGEDRAKETQYF. The CDR3 region has the DNA TGCAGCGGCGAGGACAGGGCCAAAGAGACCCAGTACTTC.

This clone turned up a few times. The CDR3 loop is CASSLSTAASYGYTF. The DNA for the CDR3 is TGTGCCAGCAGTCTCTCGACAGCTGCGTCCTATGGCTACACCTTC. The gene calls are TRBV27 and TRBJ1-2; tentatively, D is TRBD1 (5 bases). Between the trimmed V and J ends, which lost 5 bases and 4 bases, there was a span of 17 bases. Germline CDR1 and CDR2: MNHEY and SMNVEV (reference sequence). The CDR3 has 15 amino acids.

The chain joins TRBV5-1 to TRBJ1-2, with D maybe TRBD1 (5 bases). The CDR3 is 15 amino acids. Germline V gene lookup returns CDR1 SGHRS and CDR2 YFSETQ. Trimming took 0 bases from V and 7 from J, leaving 16 bases between them. CDR3 coding DNA: TGCGCCAGCAGCTTGGAAGTCGGCAGGGCTGGTGGCTACACCTTC. Its translation is CASSLEVGRAGGYTF.